Following are 4 T cell receptor beta chains from one sample sequenced in a study of human T cells and chemical hapten exposure. The time point denotes: patch test 1, 2 weeks after DPC sensitization. Treatment given: therapeutic diphenylcyclopropenone sensitization with weekly scalp DPC. Total RNA extraction was carried out from unfractionated whole blood. One entry per CDR3 protein results from TCRdb running MiXCR on the RACE reads. The table includes over 35,000 distinct CDR3 sequences, under 4.5% detected once. Here the sequenced sample was whole blood, taken in connection with sensitization to the hapten diphenylcyclopropenone (DPC). These receptors all come from a middle-aged man with alopecia areata. Some clones in this sample may be carry-over from other donors' samples.

This clonotype showed up many times. The gene calls are TRBV3-1 and TRBJ2-2; D is uncertain. The CDR3 is made up of 19 amino acids. V was shortened by 0 bases and J by 3 bases, with 20 bases between the two germline ends. Germline CDR1 is LGHDT and CDR2 is YNNKEL (reference sequence). CDR3 sequence (DNA): TGTGCCAGCAGCCAAGATCGTGGCAAACCCTTACCGGACACCGGGGAGCTGTTTTTT. Encoded protein: CASSQDRGKPLPDTGELFF.

This clonotype was observed at least ten times. The gene calls are TRBV29-1 and TRBJ2-6; D not certain. V was trimmed by 1 base and J by 0 bases, leaving 4 bases between them. CDR1 and CDR2 from the germline V gene are SQVTM and ANQGSEA. This CDR3 contains 14 residues. The CDR3 is CSVEGGSGANVLTF. CDR3 in DNA: TGCAGCGTTGAAGGAGGCTCTGGGGCCAACGTCCTGACTTTC.

There are many counts of this clonotype. This chain joins TRBV28 and TRBJ2-1; the D gene is possibly TRBD1 (6 bases). Germline V lookup: CDR1 MDHEN, CDR2 SYDVKM. Trimming removed 8 bases at V and 6 bases at J, with 8 bases between. This CDR3 is 11 amino acids long. Here the CDR3 DNA reads TGTGCCAGCCTACAGGGCAATGAGCAGTTCTTC. Residues: CASLQGNEQFF.

The rearrangement joins TRBV7-2 to TRBJ2-5; 10 bases agree with TRBD1. The V gene's germline CDR1 is SGHTA and CDR2 FQGNSA. Losses at the gene ends were 5 bases for V and 0 bases for J; bases not matched to a gene: 6. There are 16 residues in the CDR3. CDR3: CASSPWGQGNQETQYF. The DNA for the CDR3 is TGTGCCAGCAGCCCATGGGGACAGGGGAACCAAGAGACCCAGTACTTC.